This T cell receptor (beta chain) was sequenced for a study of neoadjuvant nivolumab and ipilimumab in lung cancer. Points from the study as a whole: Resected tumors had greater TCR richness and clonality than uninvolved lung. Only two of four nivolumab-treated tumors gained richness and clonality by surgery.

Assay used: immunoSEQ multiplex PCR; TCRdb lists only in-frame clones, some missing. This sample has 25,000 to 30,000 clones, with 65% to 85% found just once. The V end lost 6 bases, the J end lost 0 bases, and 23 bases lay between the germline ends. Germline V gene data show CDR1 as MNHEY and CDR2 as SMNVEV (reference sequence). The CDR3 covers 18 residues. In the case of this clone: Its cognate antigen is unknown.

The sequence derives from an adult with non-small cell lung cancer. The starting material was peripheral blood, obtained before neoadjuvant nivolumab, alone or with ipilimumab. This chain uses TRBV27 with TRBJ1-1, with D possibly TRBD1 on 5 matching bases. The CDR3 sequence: CASRPNRWGIGMNTEAFF. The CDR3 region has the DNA TGTGCCAGCAGACCAAATCGCTGGGGGATTGGAATGAACACTGAAGCTTTCTTT.